This T cell receptor beta chain was captured by sequencing in a study of graft-versus-host responses after intestinal transplantation. Study summary: All recipients were transplanted with multivisceral, liver-intestinal, or isolated intestinal grafts. Once they had received anti-thymocyte globulin induction, all recipients took tacrolimus and steroids for 2 to 4 years.

Study conclusions and caveats: High graft-versus-host to host-versus-graft clonal ratios were seen in allografts of patients with graft-donor T cell macrochimerism.

This clone was counted between two and nine times. The antigen remains undetermined. Sequencing used immunoSEQ multiplex PCR; TCRdb keeps in-frame clones, though not all of them. The table has 25,000 or so clones, about 80% seen once; the top ten hold 0.7%. V trimming: 6 bases; J trimming: 2 bases; junction bases outside the gene matches: 2. Germline V gene lookup returns CDR1 MNHEY and CDR2 SMNVEV (reference sequence). This CDR3 region has 15 residues. The material sequenced was unstimulated CD4+ T cells sorted from spleen or lymph node cells, taken before intestinal transplant. This TCR was recovered from a human donor who received an intestinal transplant. The chain links TRBV27 to TRBJ2-3; TRBD2 matches at 13 bases. CDR3 region: CASRLAGGPTDTQYF. As DNA, the CDR3 is TGTGCCAGCAGACTAGCGGGGGGGCCCACAGATACGCAGTATTTT.